This T cell receptor beta chain was recovered during a study of T cell clonality in common variable immunodeficiency. Donors gave roughly 4.5 to 9 ml heparinized peripheral whole blood. This clone was counted at least ten times. Read coverage stops 3 residues before the CDR3 terminus; the germline J gene supplies the remainder. The length of the CDR3 is 15 residues. CDR1 SNHLY and CDR2 FYNNEI come from the germline V gene. V was pared by 4 bases and J by 0 bases, with 10 bases between. Equal genomic DNA amounts from CVID and control samples were sequenced. Method: immunoSEQ multiplex PCR; TCRdb's copy keeps in-frame clones and lacks some. The record shows about 35,000 clones for this sample, with no singletons present.

The sample was peripheral blood mononuclear cells. J is TRBJ1-5 and V is TRBV2; TRBD1 is a possible D gene (6 bases). This TCR derives from a person aged 18 to 69 in good health. CDR3 DNA (partial): TGTGCCAGCAGTGGGGGGCCAGATAGCAATCAGCCC. As protein: CASSGGPDSNQP. The CDR3, in full, reads CASSGGPDSNQPQHF.